This T cell receptor beta chain was sequenced during a study of T cells in Graves' hyperthyroidism and ophthalmopathy (dated by TCRdb to between 2018 and 2021). With regard to the full study: Peripheral blood samples were taken at the time of initial diagnosis, prior to any treatment. A discovery cohort of about 100 patients, about 44 with Graves' ophthalmopathy and approximately 60 with stable Graves' hyperthyroidism, was used to find distinguishing TCR V-J signatures. Prospective prediction of ophthalmopathy was tested in an independent validation cohort consisting of 18 to 20 hyperthyroidism patients and more than 15 patients who later progressed to ophthalmopathy. The 95 to 100 discovery patients were divided at random into training and test sets in a 7:3 ratio. In about 6 Graves' hyperthyroidism patients, the study also compared T-cell repertoires from thyroid tissue with T-cell repertoires from blood. After sampling, hyperthyroidism patients received methimazole starting at 30 mg daily, and ophthalmopathy patients received high-dose intravenous methylprednisolone. According to the paper, TCR Vbeta CDR3 sequencing was carried out on approximately 140 peripheral blood samples, which came from fewer than 50 ophthalmopathy, 80 or so hyperthyroidism and some 17 progressor patients. Findings and caveats that apply to the study as a whole: In cross-validation, a model built on a 13 V-J signature told ophthalmopathy apart from stable hyperthyroidism with 85% to 90% sensitivity and about 81% specificity, and in testing the same model reached 80%/75%. Sample size was not statistically predetermined, and blinding of investigators to group allocation was not performed. In validation, progression to ophthalmopathy was predicted by the model with about 70% sensitivity and nearly 75% specificity, a median of 6.5 months before onset. Most expanded thyroid clonotypes (frequency above 0.001) were also detected in blood, suggesting blood repertoires may reflect thyroid immune responses.

In the case of this clonotype: The clone's antigen remains unknown. The input lacks base qualities; no much larger clone sits a single base away.

Including cysteine and phenylalanine, the CDR3 has 16 amino acids. The DNA shown is the 48-base CDR3, in frame from base 1. CDR1 and CDR2, looked up from the germline V gene, are ENHRY and SYGVKD. The V end gives up 7 bases and the J end 4 bases, leaving 13 bases in the junction not matched to a gene. The hyperthyroidism patients were between 18 and 65 years old and newly diagnosed, with a disease duration of less than 2 months. The study excluded patients with uncontrolled infections, other autoimmune diseases, pregnancy or lactation. Diagnoses relied on clinical symptoms, serum thyroxine and TRAb, thyroid ultrasound and orbital computed tomography. For progressor patients, blood was drawn at the first diagnosis of hyperthyroidism, before any ophthalmopathy symptoms had appeared. Ficoll-Paque density gradient centrifugation was used to isolate PBMCs from 10 ml of fresh peripheral blood. Progressor patients were defined as those initially diagnosed with Graves' hyperthyroidism in whom ophthalmopathy developed during follow-up. Trizol reagent was used to extract total RNA, and RNA quality was then checked on an Agilent 2100 Bioanalyzer.

The TCR beta CDR3 regions were amplified from the RNA transcripts. For the first round of RT-PCR on the TCR CDR3, the HTBI primer set was used together with the Qiagen OneStep RT-PCR kit. The libraries were constructed in a second round of multiplex PCR and then size-selected and purified. The libraries were sequenced on an Illumina HiSeq2000 using paired-end 100 bp reads. Per the source publication's procedure: SOAPnuke was used to process the raw data, with reads discarded if the reads contained adapters or uncalled bases, had a mean Phred below 15, or lacked an exact constant-primer or identifier match. High-quality paired reads were merged with COPE v1.2.5, and unique nucleotide sequences were defined as clonotypes. MiTCR v1.1 was used to align clonotypes to the IMGT TRBV, TRBD and TRBJ reference segments. The analysis was restricted to V-J combinations with a frequency above 0.0001, which together covered roughly 99% of the repertoires. A TCS score was defined as the ratio of F50 (clonal expansion) to E x V (chaos), with BLOSUM62-based TCRdist applied between CDR3 peptides within each V-J. Welch's t-statistics and random forest reduced roughly 540 V-J features to 13, which were used in a naive Bayes classifier (R e1071). The public reads were reprocessed in TCRdb via fastp at Q25 and MiXCR, keeping in-frame beta chains. Entries are consolidated by CDR3 protein sequence, retaining the most common genes and DNA. The V and J calls shown here were made by TCRdb, not taken from the authors' results. Within this sample are approximately 32,000 distinct CDR3 sequences, with approximately 50% of them counted one time only. Clones ranked in the top ten supply approximately 6.2% of the sample.

The chain links TRBV10-3 with TRBJ2-7, and TRBD2 matches 10 of the central bases. The sequenced sample consisted of blood. The receptor comes from a woman aged 45-59 years with Graves' hyperthyroidism that later progressed to Graves' ophthalmopathy. CDR3 sequence: CAITGTSDEIPYEQYF. The sequence in DNA is TGTGCCATCACCGGGACTAGCGACGAGATCCCTTACGAGCAGTACTTC.